One sample yielded the 5 T cell receptor beta chains listed below, sequenced in a study of T-cell reconstitution after alpha-beta-depleted transplantation in children. Unique molecular identifiers were used in preparing the TCRbeta library. TCRdb called the PCR reads again in MiXCR, with one record for every CDR3 protein. The data hold 500,000 to 600,000 distinct CDR3 sequences, with 27% observed a single time. This sample comprised PBMCs, obtained before TCRalphabeta/CD19-depleted stem cell transplant. The receptors derive from a boy under three years old with Wiskott-Aldrich syndrome, due to receive a stem cell transplant.

V and J are TRBV9 and TRBJ2-1, with D tentatively TRBD2 (6 bases). V was pared by 0 bases and J by 8 bases, with 6 bases between. CDR3 length: 12 residues. Germline CDR1 is SGDLS and CDR2 is YYNGEE. The CDR3 DNA sequence: TGTGCCAGCAGCGTAGCGGGAGATGAGCAGTTCTTC. This gives the protein CASSVAGDEQFF.

This clonotype was detected a few times. The rearrangement joins TRBV10-3 to TRBJ2-5, with 7 bases that match TRBD1. This CDR3 is 13 amino acids long. V lost 8 bases to trimming and J lost 2 bases; unmatched junction nucleotides: 5. Looked up from germline, CDR1 is ENHRY and CDR2 is SYGVKD. Here the CDR3 reads CAIAATGQETQYF. The CDR3, as DNA: TGTGCCATCGCCGCGACAGGGCAAGAGACCCAGTACTTC.

This chain joins TRBV7-2 and TRBJ2-3; 7 nucleotides agree with TRBD1. The CDR3 runs 15 residues. Trimming took 3 bases from V and 3 from J; bases not matched to a gene: 6. CDR1 SGHTA and CDR2 FQGNSA come from the germline V gene. CDR3 loop: CASSFYGQVTDTQYF. CDR3 DNA: TGTGCCAGCAGCTTCTATGGACAGGTTACAGATACGCAGTATTTT.

The CDR3 DNA reads TGCAGTGCTAGAGACCCATTTCCAACTAATGAAAAACTGTTTTTT. Encoded protein: CSARDPFPTNEKLFF. The chain has TRBV20-1 and TRBJ1-4; D is uncertain. The CDR3 loop spans 15 amino acids. V shed 0 bases and J shed 0 bases, with 8 bases lying between them. Germline CDR1 DFQATT, CDR2 SNEGSKA (reference sequence).

The chain has TRBV7-2 and TRBJ2-6; D not certain. CDR1 and CDR2 from the germline V gene are SGHTA and FQGNSA. Trimming left V 5 bases short and J 0 bases short, with 11 bases between. This CDR3 is built from 16 residues. CDR3 bases: TGTGCCAGCAGCCCGCTAGAGAGCTCTGGGGCCAACGTCCTGACTTTC. This encodes CASSPLESSGANVLTF.